These 2 T cell receptor beta chains were sequenced from one sample in a study of T-cell memory formation after mild COVID-19. TCRdb used MiXCR to reprocess the 5' RACE reads, holding one entry per CDR3 protein. The sample has about 360,000 distinct CDR3 sequences; over 10% are singletons. Specimen: PBMCs or a T cell subset sorted from them (not recorded which). These receptors all stem from a man aged 18 to 29 who had mild COVID-19 (a few samples of this study predate the infection). Cell type and time point are not known.

This clonotype was detected a few times. The genes are TRBV4-1 and TRBJ2-7; D gene uncertain. The CDR3 totals 13 residues. Germline values: CDR1 MGHRA, CDR2 YSYEKL. The germline V and J ends were trimmed by 4 bases and 2 bases, with 9 bases remaining between them. In nucleotides, the CDR3 is TGCGCCAGCAGCCGGGCCCTCACCTACGAGCAGTACTTC. Translated: CASSRALTYEQYF.

This clonotype was observed a few times. The CDR3 loop reads CSASGGTSNYGYTF. The CDR3 DNA reads TGCAGTGCTAGTGGGGGGACATCTAACTATGGCTACACCTTC. The chain carries TRBV20-1 and TRBJ1-2; D possibly corresponds to TRBD1 (6 bases). The CDR3 has 14 amino acids. Trimming removed 3 bases from V and 0 bases from J, with 11 bases in between. Germline CDR1 reads DFQATT; CDR2 reads SNEGSKA (reference sequence).